A selection of T cell receptor beta chains follows, all from one sample in a study of blood T cell repertoires in COVID-19. Sequencing was performed with immunoSEQ multiplex PCR; in TCRdb, only in-frame clones are kept and a portion is missing. Of some 180,000 clones in the sample, 65% to 90% were seen once. The sequencing input was peripheral blood. These receptors were obtained from a human donor in a cohort sampled during active COVID-19. CDR3s include the opening cysteine and the closing phenylalanine or tryptophan. Each record gives: clone size, V gene, J gene, D gene, CDR3 DNA, CDR3 protein. A D gene is named only where the DNA matches it firmly. Part of the rows lack a size; the others show once, few, many or a class for expanded clones.

>NA|TRBV27|TRBJ2-2|TRBD2
TGTGCCAGCACCCGGGGGGTGGGATCGGGGTACACCGGGGAGCTGTTTTTT
CASTRGVGSGYTGELFF
>once|TRBV4-1|TRBJ1-1|TRBD1
TGCGCCAGCAGCCAAGAGGTAACAGGGGACACTGAAGCTTTCTTT
CASSQEVTGDTEAFF
>NA|TRBV28|TRBJ2-3|TRBD2
TGTGCCAGCAGTCCTAGCGGGAGCACAGATACGCAGTATTTT
CASSPSGSTDTQYF
>NA|TRBV27|TRBJ1-5|NA
TGTGCCAGCAGCCCTCGGGGGGTTAATCAGCCCCAGCATTTT
CASSPRGVNQPQHF
>NA|TRBV15|TRBJ2-1|TRBD1
TGTGCCACCAGCGTGGACAGGGGGGATGAGCAGTTCTTC
CATSVDRGDEQFF
>NA|TRBV4-1|TRBJ2-1|NA
TGCGCCAGCAGCCAAGAACATGGAGAGGTTTATGAGCAGTTCTTC
CASSQEHGEVYEQFF
>NA|TRBV21-1|TRBJ1-5|NA
TGTGCCAGCAGCAATAAGGGACAGTCCAATCAGCCCCAGCATTTT
CASSNKGQSNQPQHF
>NA|TRBV2|TRBJ2-7|NA
TGTGCCAGCAGTGAGGTGAGGTGGTACGAGCAGTACTTC
CASSEVRWYEQYF
>NA|TRBV28|TRBJ2-7|TRBD2
TGTGCCAGCGCTCCGGGGGGGCCCCCCTACGAGCAGTACTTC
CASAPGGPPYEQYF
>few|TRBV6-4|TRBJ1-5|TRBD1
TGTGCCGACCCCCAGGGGGCTGGAAATCAGCCCCAGCATTTT
CADPQGAGNQPQHF
>NA|TRBV6-5|TRBJ2-2|NA
TGTGCCAGCAGTTACGCAGGGGCTGGCACCGGGGAGCTGTTTTTT
CASSYAGAGTGELFF
>NA|TRBV5-1|TRBJ2-2|TRBD1
TGCGCCAGCAGCTTGGTGTCAGGGGGAACCGGGAAGCTGTTTTTT
CASSLVSGGTGKLFF
>NA|TRBV24-1|TRBJ2-2|TRBD1
TGTGCCACCAGTGACATGACAGGGGGCGAAACCGGGGAGCTGTTTTTT
CATSDMTGGETGELFF
>once|TRBV19|TRBJ1-1|TRBD1
TGTGCCAGTAGCCACTCGGACAGGGTTAACACTGAAGCTTTCTTT
CASSHSDRVNTEAFF
>NA|TRBV15|TRBJ2-1|TRBD2
TGTGCCACCAGCAGAGATCGGACTAGCGGGAGGTTGGAGTTCTTC
CATSRDRTSGRLEFF
>NA|TRBV7-8|TRBJ2-1|NA
TGTGCCAGCAGCTTACGGTCCGGGACTGTGCTACTGAATGAGCAGTTCTTC
CASSLRSGTVLLNEQFF
>NA|TRBV27|TRBJ2-1|TRBD1
TGTGCCAGCAGTACCCCACTAACCCCGGGACAGGGCAAAGACTACAATGAGCAGTTCTTC
CASSTPLTPGQGKDYNEQFF
>NA|TRBV29-1|TRBJ2-2|NA
TGCAGCGTTGGGGCAGGGGCGGTGGCCGGGGAGCTGTTTTTT
CSVGAGAVAGELFF
>NA|TRBV5-1|TRBJ2-7|NA
TGCGCCAGCAGCTTGGCCTCCAGGATAGTTGGTAACGAGCAGTACTTC
CASSLASRIVGNEQYF
>NA|TRBV4-1|TRBJ1-5|NA
TGCGCCAGCAGCCAAGATGGGAGACAGGGCAATCAGCCCCAGCATTTT
CASSQDGRQGNQPQHF
>NA|TRBV28|TRBJ2-7|NA
TGTGCCAGCAGGGTGACTCGCTCCTACGAGCAGTACTTC
CASRVTRSYEQYF
>once|TRBV2|TRBJ2-1|TRBD2
TGTGCCAGCGCAGCCGGGACTAGCCGGGATGAGCAGTTCTTC
CASAAGTSRDEQFF
>NA|TRBV3-1/TRBV3-2|TRBJ2-7|NA
TGTGCCAGCAGCCAAATGCGGTCCTCCTACGAGCAGTACTTC
CASSQMRSSYEQYF
>once|TRBV10-1|TRBJ2-7|TRBD1
TGCGCCAGCAGTCCGGGACAGGGCCTCTCCTACGAGCAGTACTTC
CASSPGQGLSYEQYF
>NA|TRBV7-2|TRBJ2-7|TRBD1
TGTGCCAGCAGCCAACAGGGGTGGGAGCAGTACTTC
CASSQQGWEQYF
>NA|TRBV4-2|TRBJ2-1|TRBD1
TGTGCCAGCAGCTTGGGACAGGGGTGGAATGAGCAGTTCTTC
CASSLGQGWNEQFF
>NA|TRBV5-1|TRBJ1-4|TRBD1
TGCGCCAGCAGCCTACCGGGACAGGGAGGAAGCGAAAAACTGTTTTTT
CASSLPGQGGSEKLFF
>NA|TRBV28|TRBJ2-1|TRBD1
TGTGCCAGCAGTTTACGACAGGGGCAAAAAAATTACAATGAGCAGTTCTTC
CASSLRQGQKNYNEQFF
>NA|TRBV28|TRBJ2-2|NA
TGTGCCAGCAGTTTATACGCGCAGAACACCGGGGAGCTGTTTTTT
CASSLYAQNTGELFF
>NA|TRBV29-1|TRBJ2-1|TRBD2
TGCAGCGTTGAAGATGGAGCGGGAGTTTTATACAATGAGCAGTTCTTC
CSVEDGAGVLYNEQFF
>NA|TRBV6-5|TRBJ2-3|TRBD2
TGTGCCAGCAGTTACCTGACTAGCGGTAGCACAGATACGCAGTATTTT
CASSYLTSGSTDTQYF
>NA|TRBV29-1|TRBJ1-1|TRBD1
TGCAGCGTAGTCGGGACAGGGGCTCTGAGCACTGAAGCTTTCTTT
CSVVGTGALSTEAFF
>NA|TRBV12-5|TRBJ1-5|NA
TGTGCTAGTGGTTCTAGGGAGGGCAATCAGCCCCAGCATTTT
CASGSREGNQPQHF
>NA|TRBV21-1|TRBJ2-1|NA
TGTGCCAGCAGCAAAGCCAAGCGGGCTTACAATGAGCAGTTCTTC
CASSKAKRAYNEQFF
>NA|TRBV4-1|TRBJ2-1|NA
TGCGCCAGCAGCCAATCCGAGGGAGGCCCCTCCTCCTACAATGAGCAGTTCTTC
CASSQSEGGPSSYNEQFF
>NA|TRBV7-7|TRBJ2-1|TRBD2
TGTGCTAGCAGCACGGGACTAGCGGGAATTAGTGAGCAGTTCTTC
CASSTGLAGISEQFF
>NA|TRBV7-2|TRBJ1-1|NA
TGTGCCAGCAGCTTCAGGAGGGCACCCAACACTGAAGCTTTCTTT
CASSFRRAPNTEAFF
>NA|TRBV5-5|TRBJ2-5|NA
TGTGCCAGCAGCTTGGGGCAGGGGAGTGGAGCGAAAGAGACCCAGTACTTC
CASSLGQGSGAKETQYF
>NA|TRBV19|TRBJ1-1|TRBD1
TGTGCCAGTAGTAGACGGACAGGGGCCAATCCTAAGGATGTGGCTTTCTTT
CASSRRTGANPKDVAFF
>NA|TRBV5-1|TRBJ2-1|NA
TGCGCCAGCAGCTTTGGCAGCTCCTACAATGAGCAGTTCTTC
CASSFGSSYNEQFF
>NA|TRBV2|TRBJ1-1|TRBD1
TGTGCCAGCAGGGGACAGTGGGCTTTCTTT
CASRGQWAFF
>NA|TRBV6-1|TRBJ2-7|NA
TGTGCCAGCAGTGAAGTTTTTCGGGGGAGCTACGAGCAGTACTTC
CASSEVFRGSYEQYF
>few|TRBV7-8|TRBJ2-1|NA
TGTGCCAGCAGCTTACCGGGATGGGGGGATGAGCAGTTCTTC
CASSLPGWGDEQFF
>NA|TRBV7-9|TRBJ1-1|NA
TGTGCCAGCAGCATAATAGTCGGCACTGAAGCTTTCTTT
CASSIIVGTEAFF
>NA|TRBV11-2|TRBJ2-7|NA
TGTGCCAGCAGCTTAGCAGGGGGGACATACTACGAGCAGTACTTC
CASSLAGGTYYEQYF
>NA|TRBV7-2|TRBJ2-5|TRBD2
TGTGCCAGCAGCTTAGGGGCTAGCGGTGGCGAGGAGACCCAGTACTTC
CASSLGASGGEETQYF
>NA|TRBV19|TRBJ1-2|TRBD1
TGTGCCAGTAGTCCCTGGGACAGGGGGCGCGGGGGCTACACCTTC
CASSPWDRGRGGYTF
>NA|TRBV3-1/TRBV3-2|TRBJ1-2|TRBD1
TGTGCCAGCAGCCGTTCGGGACAGAGGAAGAGCCAGGACTATGGCTACACCTTC
CASSRSGQRKSQDYGYTF
>NA|TRBV19|TRBJ2-3|NA
TGTGCCAGTAGGCCGGATGGACACTTTACAGATACGCAGTATTTT
CASRPDGHFTDTQYF
>NA|TRBV30|TRBJ1-3|NA
TGTGCCTGGCTTCCGCGGCCGCTCGGAAACACCATATATTTT
CAWLPRPLGNTIYF
>NA|TRBV9|TRBJ2-3|TRBD2
TGTGCCAGCAGCGTAGTTGTCGGCGGGAGGGCCAAGCTGTATTTT
CASSVVVGGRAKLYF
>NA|TRBV28|TRBJ2-5|TRBD1
TGTGCCAGCAGTCCGGGACAGGGGGCGCTAAGGAGTGTTCAAGAGACCCAGTACTTC
CASSPGQGALRSVQETQYF
>NA|TRBV19|TRBJ2-1|TRBD2
TGTGCCAGTAGTCTAGGGACTAGCGGGGAGAATGAGCAGTTCTTC
CASSLGTSGENEQFF
>NA|TRBV28|TRBJ2-7|TRBD1
TGTGCCAGCGTCCCGCGGGACAGGGGGCTCGAGCAGTACTTC
CASVPRDRGLEQYF
>NA|TRBV13|TRBJ2-5|NA
TGTGCCAGCAGCACTACAGGGTTAGAGACCCAGTACTTC
CASSTTGLETQYF
>once|TRBV5-6|TRBJ2-3|TRBD2
TGTGCCAGCAGCTTGGAATATTTAGCGGGAGGGTTTGATACGCAGTATTTT
CASSLEYLAGGFDTQYF
>NA|TRBV19|TRBJ1-2|TRBD1
TGTGCCAGTAGTAAGGTCTTGGGAAGCCGGGACAGGGTCTATGGCTACACCTTC
CASSKVLGSRDRVYGYTF
>NA|TRBV5-1|TRBJ2-7|NA
TGCGCCAGCAGCTTGTCCACGGGAGTGGGGAGCGAGCAGTACTTC
CASSLSTGVGSEQYF
>NA|TRBV5-1|TRBJ2-3|TRBD2
TGCGCCAGCAGCCCCGGACTAGCGGTCGGATATACAGATACGCAGTATTTT
CASSPGLAVGYTDTQYF